These 16 T cell receptor beta chains came from one sample sequenced in a study of PD-L1 blockade in urothelial cancer. As to time point: pretreatment peripheral blood. TCRdb keeps only in-frame clones here, not all; method: immunoSEQ multiplex PCR. The sample yields 60,000 to 75,000 clones, 65% to 85% seen once. The sequenced sample was PBMCs, obtained around atezolizumab (anti-PD-L1) treatment. These receptors were taken from a woman in her 70s with urothelial cancer.

This chain links TRBV5-4 with TRBJ2-3; TRBD2 agrees at 8 bases. Germline V gives CDR1 SGHNT, CDR2 YYREEE (reference sequence). Germline trimming cut 1 base from V and 2 bases from J; bases unmatched to any gene: 3. This CDR3 is 15 amino acids long. CDR3 sequence: CASSLTSGTTDTQYF. As DNA, the CDR3 is TGTGCCAGCAGCTTGACTAGCGGAACCACAGATACGCAGTATTTT.

This clone has a single count. The rearrangement joins TRBV5-1 to TRBJ2-4, with D tentatively TRBD2 (6 bases). This CDR3 comprises 17 residues. Trimming shortened V by 4 bases and J by 3 bases, and 20 bases separated the two germline ends. Germline CDR1 is SGHRS and CDR2 is YFSETQ. CDR3 sequence (DNA): TGCGCCAGCAGCACCACTCTGGGCGGGGTCAGCAAAAACATTCAGTACTTC. It encodes CASSTTLGGVSKNIQYF.

This clone was seen a single time. The rearrangement joins TRBV5-1 to TRBJ1-1, with a weak D call TRBD1 (5 bases). The CDR3 loop spans 14 amino acids. Germline CDR1 and CDR2: SGHRS and YFSETQ. V lost 4 bases and J lost 1, with 11 bases in between. The CDR3 DNA sequence: TGCGCCAGCAGCCCAGGGATGCCGAACACTGAAGCTTTCTTT. This codes for CASSPGMPNTEAFF.

V usage is TRBV7-9 and J usage is TRBJ2-7; TRBD1 matches at 11 bases. This CDR3 has 14 amino acids. The V segment lost 3 bases and the J segment 3 bases; nucleotides outside the gene matches: 1. Germline V CDR1 and CDR2: SEHNR, FQNEAQ (reference sequence). Written as DNA, the CDR3 is TGTGCCAGCAGCTTCGGGACAGGGGGCTACGAGCAGTACTTC. The encoded protein is CASSFGTGGYEQYF. Based on the CDR3 plus reference TRBV7-9 and TRBJ2-7, the full variable domain is DTGVSQNPRHKITKRGQNVTFRCDPISEHNRLYWYRQTLGQGPEFLTYFQNEAQLEKSRLLSDRFSAERPKGSFSTLEIQRTEQGDSAMYLCASSFGTGGYEQYFGPGTRLTVT.

The chain is built from TRBV27 and TRBJ2-2; no definite D call. V was clipped by 0 bases and J by 7 bases, with 15 bases between them. Germline loops: CDR1 MNHEY, CDR2 SMNVEV (reference sequence). The CDR3 is 16 residues long. Here the CDR3 DNA reads TGTGCCAGCAGTTTATCCCCAGGTTTAGTCGTCGGGGAGCTGTTTTTT. Its protein product is CASSLSPGLVVGELFF.

The rearrangement uses TRBV23-1 and TRBJ2-7; TRBD1 agrees at 10 bases. TRBV23-1 is recorded as an ORF, its role being uncertain. The ends lost 2 bases at V and 11 bases at J; junction bases unmatched: 15. The CDR3 covers 16 residues. This CDR3 is CASSQRGTGVLPMEYF. CDR3 DNA sequence: TGCGCCAGCAGTCAACGGGGGACAGGGGTGCTGCCTATGGAGTACTTC.

This chain uses TRBV7-2 with TRBJ1-1; D ambiguous. Trimming removed 0 bases at V and 3 bases at J, with 20 bases between. Germline CDR1 and CDR2: SGHTA and FQGNSA. The CDR3 runs 18 residues. CDR3 protein: CASSLASTWGGRYTEAFF. The CDR3 DNA sequence: TGTGCCAGCAGCTTAGCTTCTACGTGGGGAGGGAGGTACACTGAAGCTTTCTTT.

This sequence joins TRBV30 and TRBJ2-2; 11 nucleotides align to TRBD1. The J segment lost 6 bases and the V segment lost 3 bases, leaving 6 bases of the junction unmatched. The CDR3 runs to 15 residues. Per the germline V gene, CDR1 is GTSNPN and CDR2 is SVGIG (reference sequence). As DNA, the CDR3 is TGTGCCTGGAGCCACTGGGGACAGGGGGCCGGGGAGCTGTTTTTT. It codes for CAWSHWGQGAGELFF.

In its sample, this clone was seen once. The V and J genes are TRBV7-8 and TRBJ2-5, with 11 nucleotides matching TRBD2. Germline V gene lookup returns CDR1 SGHVS and CDR2 FQNEAQ. The V segment lost 1 base and the J segment 4 bases; nucleotides outside the gene matches: 5. This CDR3 region has 16 residues. The CDR3 DNA reads as TGTGCCAGCAGCTTAGTGACTAGCGGGACCTCAGAGACCCAGTACTTC. This gives the protein CASSLVTSGTSETQYF.

V gene TRBV5-1 combines with J gene TRBJ2-3; TRBD1 agrees at 10 bases. This CDR3 has 16 residues. Losses at the gene ends were 0 bases for V and 6 bases for J; bases not matched to a gene: 7. Germline CDR1 reads SGHRS; CDR2 reads YFSETQ. DNA for the CDR3: TGCGCCAGCAGCTTGGCCGGGACAGGGGTTCTCGATACGCAGTATTTT. Protein product: CASSLAGTGVLDTQYF.

This chain joins TRBV5-1 and TRBJ2-7, with D possibly being TRBD2 (5 bases). With 2 bases removed from V and 5 bases from J, the gap between germline ends came to 17 bases. This CDR3 region has 15 residues. The germline V gene encodes CDR1 SGHRS and CDR2 YFSETQ. CDR3 DNA sequence: TGCGCCAGCAGCTTAGGCACTAGATCAGTCGACGAGCAGTACTTC. This codes for CASSLGTRSVDEQYF.

The rearrangement uses TRBV28 and TRBJ2-7, with D possibly matching TRBD1 (6 bases). The CDR3 runs to 13 residues. Germline assignment: CDR1 MDHEN and CDR2 SYDVKM. V was clipped by 1 base and J by 7 bases, with 11 bases between them. In DNA form, the CDR3 reads TGTGCCAGCAGTTTATCACCAGGGGTTGAGCAGTACTTC. The encoded protein is CASSLSPGVEQYF.

This chain uses TRBV6-5 with TRBJ1-1; possibly TRBD1 for D (6 bases). This CDR3 comprises 13 residues. The V end lost 2 bases, the J end lost 4 bases, and 8 bases lay between the germline ends. Germline lookup yields CDR1 MNHEY and CDR2 SVGAGI. CDR3 loop: CASSYRGITEAFF. The CDR3 region has the DNA TGTGCCAGCAGTTACAGGGGGATCACTGAAGCTTTCTTT.

The chain recombines TRBV9 with TRBJ1-1; a possible D gene is TRBD1 (6 bases). Germline values: CDR1 SGDLS, CDR2 YYNGEE. The ends were cut back, 0 bases at V and 1 base at J, with 10 bases in the middle. The CDR3 consists of 15 residues. The CDR3 DNA follows: TGTGCCAGCAGCGTAGAGGGGGTTCCGAACACTGAAGCTTTCTTT. This translates into CASSVEGVPNTEAFF.

V usage is TRBV19 and J usage is TRBJ2-7, with 11 bases that match TRBD2. V gave up 6 bases and J gave up 4 bases; unmatched junction bases: 2. The CDR3 is 13 residues long. In germline, CDR1 is LNHDA, CDR2 SQIVND (reference sequence). In nucleotides, the CDR3 is TGTGCCAGTAGCCGGACTAGCGGGTACGAGCAGTACTTC. Its protein is CASSRTSGYEQYF.

The rearrangement joins TRBV10-1 to TRBJ1-2, with a tentative D call TRBD1 (5 bases). The CDR3 runs 13 residues. Trimming took 6 bases from V and 0 from J, leaving 8 bases between them. Germline CDR1 and CDR2: WNHNN and SYGVQD (reference sequence). CDR3 bases: TGCGCCAGCAGCCGGGACTCTAACTATGGCTACACCTTC. It translates to CASSRDSNYGYTF.